This T cell receptor beta chain was obtained from a study of blood T cell repertoires in COVID-19. In the authors' methods: Reference gene primer amplification gave estimated nucleated cell counts. The table came from immunoSEQ multiplex PCR; TCRdb's copy has only in-frame clones and leaves some out. Clone size and the V and J calls come from that table; the DNA yielded D and trimming. The table lists over 300,000 clones, 70% to 90% of them singletons, with approximately 5.2% in the top ten. This CDR3 region has 16 residues. From germline, CDR1 is SEHNR and CDR2 FQNEAQ (reference sequence). J gave up 3 bases and V 3 bases, and 5 bases lay outside the gene matches. Study members were between 18 and 89 years old and lived in 24 US regions. Cohort assignment relied on participant-reported clinical history. Donors in Cohort 3 who had recovered were those with two negative PCRs, healthcare professional clearance, or resolution of their symptoms.

V usage is TRBV7-9 and J usage is TRBJ2-1; 10 positions agree with TRBD2. Sequenced sample: PBMCs or T cells enriched from blood (not recorded which). The origin of this receptor is a woman aged 30 to 39 who had recovered from COVID-19. The CDR3 loop is CASSFPLAGVYNEQFF. CDR3 DNA sequence: TGTGCCAGCAGCTTTCCCCTAGCGGGGGTCTACAATGAGCAGTTCTTC.